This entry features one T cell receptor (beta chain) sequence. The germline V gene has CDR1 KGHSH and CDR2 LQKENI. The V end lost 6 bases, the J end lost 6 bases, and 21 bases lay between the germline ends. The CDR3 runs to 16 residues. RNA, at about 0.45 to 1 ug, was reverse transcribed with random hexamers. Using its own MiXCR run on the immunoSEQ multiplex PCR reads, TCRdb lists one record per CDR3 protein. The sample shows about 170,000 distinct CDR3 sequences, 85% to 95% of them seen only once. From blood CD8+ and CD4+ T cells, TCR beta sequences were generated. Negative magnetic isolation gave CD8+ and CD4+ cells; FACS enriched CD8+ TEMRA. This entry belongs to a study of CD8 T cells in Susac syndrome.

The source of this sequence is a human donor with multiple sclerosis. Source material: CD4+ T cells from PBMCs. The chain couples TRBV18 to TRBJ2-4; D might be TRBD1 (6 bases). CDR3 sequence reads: CASSPEAGDVGNIQYF. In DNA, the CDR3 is TGTGCCAGCTCCCCCGAAGCAGGGGATGTGGGAAACATTCAGTACTTC. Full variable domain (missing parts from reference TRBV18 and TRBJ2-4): NAGVMQNPRHLVRRRGQEARLRCSPMKGHSHVYWYRQLPEEGLKFMVYLQKENIIDESGMPKERFSAEFPKEGPSILRIQQVVRGDSAAYFCASSPEAGDVGNIQYFGAGTRLSVL.